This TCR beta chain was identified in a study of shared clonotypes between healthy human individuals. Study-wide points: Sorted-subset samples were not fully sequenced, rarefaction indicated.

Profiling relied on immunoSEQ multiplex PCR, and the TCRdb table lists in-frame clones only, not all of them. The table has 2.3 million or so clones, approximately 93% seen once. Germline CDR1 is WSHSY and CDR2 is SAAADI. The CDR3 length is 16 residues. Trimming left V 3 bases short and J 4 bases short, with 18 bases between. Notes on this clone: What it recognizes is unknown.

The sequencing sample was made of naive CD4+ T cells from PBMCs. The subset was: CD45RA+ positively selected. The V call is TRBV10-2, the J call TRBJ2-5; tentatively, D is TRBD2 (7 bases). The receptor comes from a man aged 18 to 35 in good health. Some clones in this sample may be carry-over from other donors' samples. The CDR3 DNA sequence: TGCGCCAGCAGTGACCCCGACGGGGGCGGGGGAGAGACCCAGTACTTC. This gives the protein CASSDPDGGGGETQYF.